These 3 T cell receptor beta chains were all obtained from the same sample, sequenced in a study of cytomegalovirus exposure and HLA in healthy donors. Some clones are missing from TCRdb's copy, which holds only in-frame ones; the method was immunoSEQ multiplex PCR. The sample records some 320,000 clones, approximately 90% being singletons. The sample was PBMCs. The receptors here all came from a woman under 40 in good health and CMV-seropositive.

The chain uses TRBV19 and TRBJ1-5, with 9 bases identical to TRBD1. V shed 6 bases, J shed 3 bases, and the junction held 6 bases outside the gene matches. The germline CDR1 and CDR2 sequences are LNHDA and SQIVND (reference sequence). The CDR3 is made up of 15 amino acids. CDR3 sequence (DNA): TGTGCCAGTAGGACGGGACAGGGACTCAATCAGCCCCAGCATTTT. The encoded protein is CASRTGQGLNQPQHF. Based on the CDR3 plus reference TRBV19 and TRBJ1-5, the full variable domain is DGGITQSPKYLFRKEGQNVTLSCEQNLNHDAMYWYRQDPGQGLRLIYYSQIVNDFQKGDIAEGYSVSREKKESFPLTVTSAQKNPTAFYLCASRTGQGLNQPQHFGDGTRLSIL.

The rearrangement joins TRBV28 to TRBJ2-7; TRBD1 agrees at 9 bases. Unmatched junction bases numbered 14, after V lost 5 bases and J lost 3 bases. The CDR3 has 17 residues. Germline CDR1 reads MDHEN; CDR2 reads SYDVKM. CDR3: CASSGPRPGTGLYEQYF. CDR3 coding DNA: TGTGCCAGCAGTGGACCCCGACCGGGGACAGGGCTCTACGAGCAGTACTTC.

This chain connects TRBV7-8 to TRBJ2-7; no firm D call. V gave up 5 bases and J gave up 6 bases, with 23 bases separating them. The CDR3 is 16 amino acids. CDR1 and CDR2 (germline): SGHVS, FQNEAQ. In DNA form, the CDR3 reads TGTGCCAGCAGCGGGGAAGGTACCAGGTTGGTGGGCGAGCAGTACTTC. It translates to CASSGEGTRLVGEQYF.